This TCR beta chain was sequenced during a study of PD-1 blockade in mismatch repair-deficient tumors. Assay: immunoSEQ multiplex PCR; the TCRdb copy retains only in-frame clones and omits some. The profile covers tens of thousands of clones, with 65% to 85% appearing a single time and under 3% taken by the ten largest. Trimming took 4 bases from V and 4 from J, leaving 15 bases between them. This CDR3 has 15 amino acids. Germline lookup yields CDR1 SGHKS and CDR2 YYEKEE (reference sequence). Only a few counts were recorded for this clone. This chain links TRBV5-5 with TRBJ1-3; possibly TRBD1 for D (6 bases). The sequence was collected from an adult with mismatch repair-deficient cancer. Here the sequenced sample was peripheral blood, taken 12 weeks after starting pembrolizumab. CDR3 residues: CASSQDEGGGNTIYF. CDR3 DNA sequence: TGTGCCAGCAGCCAAGATGAGGGGGGAGGAAACACCATATATTTT.